The source of this TCR beta chain is a study of regulatory T cells in long-lasting Graves disease. Study-wide context: Patients met the persistent Graves' disease definition after over 5 years of antithyroid drugs with positive TSH receptor antibodies. Study observations and caveats: TRBV28 was favored in persistent disease, as were TRBJ1-2 and TRBJ2-5.

As regards this clonotype: Its antigen remains unknown.

iRepertoire HTBI primers and Arm-PCR of CDR3 regions built TCR beta libraries. TCRdb re-called the multiplex PCR reads through MiXCR, storing one row per CDR3 protein. This table holds more than 650,000 distinct CDR3 sequences, around 30% found once. There are 11 residues in the CDR3. Deletions cut 3 bases from V and 2 bases from J, with 4 bases between. Per the germline V gene, CDR1 is SQVTM and CDR2 is ANQGSEA. Time point in this sample: persistent/refractory GD, antithyroid drugs over 5 years with positive TRAb. Scientists built the TCR library using RNA that was extracted from PBMCs. The TCR sequence derives from a female donor with Graves disease. This sequence joins TRBV29-1 and TRBJ1-2; the D is unclear. The source material was peripheral blood mononuclear cells (PBMCs), sampled when the disease was refractory, from a patient treated with antithyroid drugs. The CDR3 is CSVDENYGYTF. As DNA, the CDR3 is TGCAGCGTTGATGAAAACTATGGCTACACCTTC.